One sample yielded the 8 T cell receptor beta chains listed below, sequenced in a study of beta chain features in type 1 diabetes. Expressed TCRB transcripts were sequenced, since all the RNA that had been isolated was reverse transcribed. The method was immunoSEQ multiplex PCR; TCRdb's version includes in-frame clones alone and lacks a portion of them. The sample contains under 250,000 clones, about 14% of which appear only once. The sequenced sample consisted of naive CD4+ T cells from blood. These receptor sequences come from a woman aged 40-49 years in good health.

This clone was observed a handful of times. The J gene is TRBJ1-1, the V gene TRBV6-4; D not certain. With 0 bases removed from V and 0 bases from J, the gap between germline ends came to 11 bases. CDR1 is MRHNA and CDR2 is SNTAGT in the germline V gene. CDR3 length equals 16 residues. The CDR3 protein is CASSDSIGRVNTEAFF. CDR3 DNA sequence: TGTGCCAGCAGTGACTCGATCGGTAGAGTGAACACTGAAGCTTTCTTT.

V usage is TRBV7-2 and J usage is TRBJ2-7, with D possibly TRBD2 on 5 matching bases. V was trimmed by 1 base and J by 1 base, leaving 11 bases between them. This CDR3 region has 15 residues. CDR1 is SGHTA, CDR2 FQGNSA, per germline. This chain's CDR3 is CASSLGPGKSYEQYF. The CDR3 DNA sequence: TGTGCCAGCAGCTTAGGACCCGGGAAGTCCTACGAGCAGTACTTC.

This clone was observed a few times. The CDR3 here is CASSTSSRMAQYF. The DNA of the CDR3 is TGTGCCAGTAGTACATCCTCGCGGATGGCCCAGTACTTC. The gene calls are TRBV19 and TRBJ2-5; D call uncertain. The CDR3 runs 13 residues. Germline loops: CDR1 LNHDA, CDR2 SQIVND (reference sequence). V was pared by 4 bases and J by 9 bases, with 15 bases between.

The chain recombines TRBV6-6 with TRBJ1-5; 10 nucleotides align to TRBD1. This CDR3 has 16 residues. From germline, CDR1 is MNHNY and CDR2 SVGAGI (reference sequence). J was trimmed by 4 bases and V by 8 bases; bases with no gene match: 11. As DNA, the CDR3 is TGTGCCAGCGTTCGGACAGGGGGGAAGTGGAATCAGCCCCAGCATTTT. It translates to CASVRTGGKWNQPQHF.

The V gene is TRBV6-5, the J gene TRBJ1-4, with TRBD1 matching 10 bases. The V and J ends lost 5 bases and 6 bases, in that order; junction bases with no gene match: 3. The CDR3 spans 14 residues. From germline, CDR1 is MNHEY and CDR2 SVGAGI. The CDR3 reads CASSPDRGDEKLFF. CDR3 sequence (DNA): TGTGCCAGCAGTCCGGACAGGGGGGATGAAAAACTGTTTTTT.

The chain employs TRBV7-6 and TRBJ2-5, with 7 bases identical to TRBD1. V dropped 5 bases and J dropped 3; count of bases not matched to a gene: 15. Germline CDR1 is SGHVS and CDR2 is FNYEAQ. The CDR3 runs 17 residues. The CDR3 region has the DNA TGTGCCAGCAGCACCCGACAGGGCGGTTTCTGGAAAGAGACCCAGTACTTC. Translated: CASSTRQGGFWKETQYF. Full variable domain (outside the CDR3, taken from reference TRBV7-6 and TRBJ2-5): GAGVSQSPRYKVTKRGQDVALRCDPISGHVSLYWYRQALGQGPEFLTYFNYEAQQDKSGLPNDRFSAERPEGSISTLTIQRTEQRDSAMYRCASSTRQGGFWKETQYFGPGTRLLVL.

This clone was seen at least ten times. The genes are TRBV9 and TRBJ2-2; weak D call: TRBD1 (5 bases). Trimming shortened V by 6 bases and J by 1 base, and 10 bases separated the two germline ends. The germline gives CDR1 SGDLS, CDR2 YYNGEE. The CDR3 runs 14 residues. Written as DNA, the CDR3 is TGTGCCAGCATGGGCAGGGTGAACACCGGGGAGCTGTTTTTT. The encoded protein is CASMGRVNTGELFF. Full variable domain (rest looked up from reference TRBV9 and TRBJ2-2): DSGVTQTPKHLITATGQRVTLRCSPRSGDLSVYWYQQSLDQGLQFLIQYYNGEERAKGNILERFSAQQFPDLHSELNLSSLELGDSALYFCASMGRVNTGELFFGEGSRLTVL.

This clone came up a few times. The gene calls are TRBV4-3 and TRBJ2-7, with 10 bases fitting TRBD1. The V segment lost 1 base and the J segment 3 bases; nucleotides outside the gene matches: 3. The CDR3 covers 15 residues. The germline V gene has CDR1 LGHNA and CDR2 YSLEER. The CDR3 coding sequence is TGCGCCAGCAGCCAAGTCCGGACAGGGGGCTACGAGCAGTACTTC. Translated, it gives CASSQVRTGGYEQYF.